Each of the 31 T cell receptor beta chains below was sequenced from the same sample in a study of T cells after posttransplantation cyclophosphamide. The assay was immunoSEQ multiplex PCR, and TCRdb's table has in-frame clones only and misses some. The table shows roughly 49,000 clones, with around 84% occurring only once. The sequencing input was PBMCs. All receptors come from a young man with a blood cancer, CMV-positive, and with a related stem cell donor.

The CDR3 DNA reads TGCGCCAGCAGCCAAGATCAGGGACTAGCGGGGTTATCCTACGAGCAGTACTTC. It yields the protein CASSQDQGLAGLSYEQYF. V is TRBV4-1 and J is TRBJ2-7; TRBD2 agrees at 13 bases. Germline CDR1 reads MGHRA; CDR2 reads YSYEKL. The CDR3 is made up of 18 amino acids. V lost 0 bases and J lost 1; bases outside the gene matches: 6.

This clone was counted a single time. This chain joins TRBV2 and TRBJ2-3; 11 bases agree with TRBD2. With 6 bases clipped from V and 5 bases from J, the junction kept 10 bases outside the gene matches. The germline gives CDR1 SNHLY, CDR2 FYNNEI. The length of the CDR3 is 16 residues. The DNA of the CDR3 is TGTGCCAGCAGCCCCAGTGGGCTAGCGGGAGGAGATACGCAGTATTTT. The encoded protein is CASSPSGLAGGDTQYF.

The chain combines TRBV30 with TRBJ1-1; 8 bases match TRBD1. V shed 5 bases, J shed 2 bases, and the junction held 1 base outside the gene matches. The CDR3 loop spans 12 amino acids. Germline V gene data show CDR1 as GTSNPN and CDR2 as SVGIG (reference sequence). CDR3 sequence: CAWGQGNTEAFF. In DNA form, the CDR3 reads TGTGCCTGGGGACAGGGTAACACTGAAGCTTTCTTT.

This clone has more than one count but fewer than ten. Other DNA sequences within the sample encode an identical CDR3. The genes are TRBV4-3 and TRBJ2-7; D perhaps matches TRBD2 (5 bases). The V gene's germline CDR1 is LGHNA and CDR2 YSLEER. The CDR3 loop spans 13 amino acids. Trimming removed 4 bases at V and 1 base at J, with 8 bases between. The CDR3 protein is CASSPEGSYEQYF. The CDR3 bases are TGCGCCAGCAGCCCCGAGGGATCCTACGAGCAGTACTTC.

The chain uses TRBV6-1 and TRBJ1-1; 7 bases match TRBD1. There are 14 residues in the CDR3. The V gene end was trimmed by 1 base and the J gene end by 4 bases; junction bases not matched to a gene: 3. CDR1 and CDR2 from the germline V gene are MNHNS and SASEGT. The CDR3 region is CASSEVDRVTEAFF. CDR3 bases: TGTGCCAGCAGTGAAGTAGACAGGGTCACTGAAGCTTTCTTT.

The chain joins TRBV29-1 to TRBJ2-7; D might be TRBD2 (5 bases). This CDR3 comprises 13 residues. Trimming removed 3 bases at V and 1 base at J, with 10 bases between. CDR1 is SQVTM, CDR2 ANQGSEA, per germline. The CDR3: CSVEGQRSYEQYF. Written as DNA, the CDR3 is TGCAGCGTTGAGGGCCAGCGGTCCTACGAGCAGTACTTC.

This clone was seen once. J is TRBJ2-7 and V is TRBV11-3; TRBD2 agrees at 8 bases. The CDR3 length is 17 residues. With 1 base clipped from V and 1 base from J, the junction kept 9 bases outside the gene matches. CDR1 and CDR2 (germline): SGHNT, YENEEA. The CDR3 here is CASSLVRTSSSSYEQYF. The CDR3 DNA reads as TGTGCCAGCAGCTTAGTCCGGACTAGCTCCTCTTCCTACGAGCAGTACTTC.

This clone was recorded a few times. CDR3 DNA: TGTGCCAGCAGCTTACAGGGCGGCGGACGGACTGAAGCTTTCTTT. It is translated as CASSLQGGGRTEAFF. The chain is built from TRBV2 and TRBJ1-1; possible D gene TRBD1, 6 bases. V was clipped by 6 bases and J by 5 bases, with 19 bases between them. The CDR3 loop spans 15 amino acids. CDR1 and CDR2 (germline): SNHLY, FYNNEI.

The chain links TRBV18 to TRBJ1-5, with D possibly TRBD1 on 5 matching bases. Germline values: CDR1 KGHSH, CDR2 LQKENI. Trimming took off 1 base at V and 0 bases at J, with 7 bases between the two ends. The CDR3 consists of 15 residues. The CDR3 DNA reads as TGTGCCAGCTCACCACAAGGGGCTAGCAATCAGCCCCAGCATTTT. Protein: CASSPQGASNQPQHF. The full variable domain, its missing parts supplied by reference TRBV18 and TRBJ1-5, is NAGVMQNPRHLVRRRGQEARLRCSPMKGHSHVYWYRQLPEEGLKFMVYLQKENIIDESGMPKERFSAEFPKEGPSILRIQQVVRGDSAAYFCASSPQGASNQPQHFGDGTRLSIL.

The chain is built from TRBV5-1 and TRBJ2-5; 13 positions match TRBD2. There are 15 residues in the CDR3. J was trimmed by 4 bases and V by 4 bases; bases with no gene match: 4. CDR1 is SGHRS, CDR2 YFSETQ, per germline. CDR3 loop: CASSRGLAGTETQYF. The CDR3 DNA sequence: TGCGCCAGCAGCCGGGGACTAGCGGGAACAGAGACCCAGTACTTC.

This clone showed up many times. This sequence joins TRBV11-2 and TRBJ2-2; a weak D match, TRBD2 (6 bases). V shed 5 bases and J shed 3 bases, with 13 bases lying between them. This CDR3 is 15 amino acids long. Per the germline V gene, CDR1 is SGHAT and CDR2 is FQNNGV. CDR3 residues: CASSTVRGHTGELFF. The CDR3 DNA is TGTGCCAGCAGCACCGTGCGGGGACACACCGGGGAGCTGTTTTTT.

The CDR3 DNA reads TGCAGCGTTGGTGGGCGGGGAAATGAAAAACTGTTTTTT. This codes for CSVGGRGNEKLFF. The genes are TRBV29-1 and TRBJ1-4; D gene unclear. Trimming stripped 4 bases from V and 5 bases from J, with 11 bases between. Germline values: CDR1 SQVTM, CDR2 ANQGSEA. This CDR3 spans 13 amino acids.

This chain uses TRBV19 with TRBJ2-6; weak D call: TRBD1 (6 bases). The CDR3 runs to 17 residues. The germline V gene has CDR1 LNHDA and CDR2 SQIVND (reference sequence). V was shortened by 6 bases and J by 1 base, with 16 bases between the two germline ends. The CDR3 loop reads CASRQRTAVSGANVLTF. The CDR3 DNA sequence: TGTGCCAGTAGGCAAAGGACAGCCGTATCTGGGGCCAACGTCCTGACTTTC.

The chain employs TRBV4-1 and TRBJ2-7; weak D call: TRBD2 (5 bases). The CDR3 runs to 13 residues. Trimming pared 6 bases from V and 3 bases from J, leaving 12 bases between. Germline V gene lookup returns CDR1 MGHRA and CDR2 YSYEKL. CDR3: CASSIREGYEQYF. As DNA, the CDR3 is TGCGCCAGCAGTATTCGGGAAGGCTACGAGCAGTACTTC.

The rearrangement joins TRBV4-2 to TRBJ2-2; a possible D gene is TRBD1 (5 bases). The V end was cut by 2 bases, the J end by 2 bases, with 9 bases between. CDR3 size: 15 residues. The germline gives CDR1 LGHNA, CDR2 YNFKEQ. The CDR3 is CASSQYTGNTGELFF. In DNA, the CDR3 is TGTGCCAGCAGCCAATATACAGGAAACACCGGGGAGCTGTTTTTT.

CDR3 residues: CATSRDSGWGYTF. In DNA, the CDR3 is TGTGCCACCAGCAGAGATTCAGGATGGGGCTACACCTTC. The chain has TRBV15 and TRBJ1-2; D ambiguous. This CDR3 has 13 residues. Germline assignment: CDR1 LNHNV and CDR2 YYDKDF (reference sequence). Between the trimmed V and J ends, which lost 0 bases and 8 bases, there was a span of 10 bases.

The rearrangement uses TRBV9 and TRBJ2-1; 7 bases fit TRBD2. The germline V gene has CDR1 SGDLS and CDR2 YYNGEE. V lost 0 bases, J lost 4 bases, and 7 bases stayed unmatched. The CDR3 runs 16 residues. CDR3 sequence reads: CASSVGTSPPYNEQFF. The CDR3 coding sequence is TGTGCCAGCAGCGTAGGGACTAGTCCTCCTTACAATGAGCAGTTCTTC.

The V gene is TRBV5-4, the J gene TRBJ2-1; TRBD1 aligns across 7 bases. CDR1 is SGHNT and CDR2 is YYREEE in the germline V gene (reference sequence). This CDR3 spans 13 amino acids. With 3 bases clipped from V and 8 bases from J, the junction kept 5 bases outside the gene matches. CDR3 nucleotides: TGTGCCAGCAGCTCCTACAGGGGACATGAGCAGTTCTTC. Its protein product is CASSSYRGHEQFF.

The chain is built from TRBV5-1 and TRBJ2-5; the D is unclear. This CDR3 comprises 14 residues. Germline V gives CDR1 SGHRS, CDR2 YFSETQ. Deletions cut 0 bases from V and 3 bases from J, with 9 bases between. DNA for the CDR3: TGCGCCAGCAGCTTGGCCTTGGCAGAAGAGACCCAGTACTTC. The encoded protein is CASSLALAEETQYF.

V gene TRBV15 combines with J gene TRBJ1-5; weak D call: TRBD1 (6 bases). The CDR3 runs to 16 residues. Germline V gene data show CDR1 as LNHNV and CDR2 as YYDKDF (reference sequence). Trimming cost V 0 bases and J 4 bases, with 13 bases left between them. The CDR3, as DNA: TGTGCCACCAGCAGAGACAGAGGACAGCCAAATCAGCCCCAGCATTTT. This sequence encodes CATSRDRGQPNQPQHF.

At least ten counts were recorded for this clone. This chain joins TRBV5-1 and TRBJ2-5; 12 nucleotides match TRBD2. The V and J ends lost 4 bases and 5 bases, in that order; junction bases with no gene match: 12. The CDR3 length is 17 residues. Germline V gives CDR1 SGHRS, CDR2 YFSETQ. This chain's CDR3 is CASSPSGLAGSLETQYF. In nucleotides, the CDR3 is TGCGCCAGCAGCCCGTCCGGACTAGCGGGAAGCTTGGAGACCCAGTACTTC.

The chain recombines TRBV2 with TRBJ1-6, with D hard to call. The V gene lost 4 bases and the J gene lost 0 bases, with 7 bases spanning the gap. CDR1 is SNHLY, CDR2 FYNNEI, per germline. This CDR3 has 15 amino acids. CDR3 residues: CASSVTSSYNSPLHF. For the CDR3, the DNA is TGTGCCAGCAGTGTAACGAGCTCCTATAATTCACCCCTCCACTTT. Using reference TRBV2 and TRBJ1-6 for the parts outside the CDR3, the full variable domain is EPEVTQTPSHQVTQMGQEVILRCVPISNHLYFYWYRQILGQKVEFLVSFYNNEISEKSEIFDDQFSVERPDGSNFTLKIRSTKLEDSAMYFCASSVTSSYNSPLHFGNGTRLTVT.

The J gene is TRBJ1-5, the V gene TRBV27, with TRBD1 identical over 8 bases. The CDR3 contains 14 residues. Germline V gene sequence: CDR1 MNHEY, CDR2 SMNVEV (reference sequence). The junction had 6 bases not matched to a gene; V was cut back by 4 bases and J by 7 bases. The CDR3 loop is CASSSAGGEQPQHF. In DNA, the CDR3 is TGTGCCAGCAGTTCGGCAGGGGGCGAACAGCCCCAGCATTTT.

The chain uses TRBV12-5 and TRBJ1-1, with D unclear. The germline gives CDR1 LGHNT, CDR2 FRNRAP. Trimming removed 1 base at V and 5 bases at J, with 5 bases between. The CDR3 totals 12 residues. The CDR3 bases are TGTGCTAGTGGTTTGGGAGGGACTGAAGCTTTCTTT. Its protein product is CASGLGGTEAFF.

A remark on this clone: This CDR3 is also generated by other DNA sequences in the sample. The gene calls are TRBV27 and TRBJ1-1; possibly TRBD1 for D (5 bases). The CDR3 runs 14 residues. Germline values: CDR1 MNHEY, CDR2 SMNVEV (reference sequence). The V end lost 5 bases, the J end lost 3 bases, and 13 bases lay between the germline ends. In DNA, the CDR3 is TGTGCCAGCAGTCCCACCCCAGGGTACACTGAAGCTTTCTTT. It yields the protein CASSPTPGYTEAFF.

The table lists this clone with a count of one. The rearrangement uses TRBV5-1 and TRBJ2-2, with 9 bases fitting TRBD2. V was clipped by 0 bases and J by 8 bases; unmatched bases: 2. Germline V gene sequence: CDR1 SGHRS, CDR2 YFSETQ. The CDR3 extends over 14 amino acids. The CDR3, as DNA: TGCGCCAGCAGCTTGGAGACTAGCGGTGGGGAGCTGTTTTTT. Its protein product is CASSLETSGGELFF.

Comments on this clone: The junction differs from germline at one of its ends, possibly a read error. This chain connects TRBV7-7 to TRBJ2-3; D may be TRBD1 (5 bases). The CDR3 loop spans 14 amino acids. Germline CDR1 is SSHAT and CDR2 is FNYEAQ (reference sequence). The CDR3 coding sequence is TGTGCTAGCAGCCGGGCAGGGAAGACAGATACGCAGTATTTT. It codes for CASSRAGKTDTQYF.

V and J are TRBV30 and TRBJ2-7; no firm D call. Trimming cost V 0 bases and J 5 bases, with 5 bases left between them. Germline CDR1 and CDR2: GTSNPN and SVGIG (reference sequence). This CDR3 is 11 amino acids long. The CDR3 region has the DNA TGTGCCTGGAGTGTAAGCAACGAGCAGTACTTC. Amino acids: CAWSVSNEQYF.

CDR3 bases: TGTGCCAGCAGCCTAAAACTTACTCCCTCCGCCGGGGAGCTGTTTTTT. Translated: CASSLKLTPSAGELFF. The genes are TRBV11-2 and TRBJ2-2; D remains unclear. Trimming removed 5 bases from V and 6 bases from J, with 19 bases in between. This CDR3 spans 16 amino acids. Germline assignment: CDR1 SGHAT and CDR2 FQNNGV.

The V gene is TRBV18, the J gene TRBJ1-4, with D tentatively TRBD1 (5 bases). Trimming took off 2 bases at V and 5 bases at J, with 12 bases between the two ends. From germline, CDR1 is KGHSH and CDR2 LQKENI. This CDR3 contains 15 residues. The CDR3 bases are TGTGCCAGCTCACCAAGAAGACAGAGGAATGAAAAACTGTTTTTT. This translates into CASSPRRQRNEKLFF. Full variable domain (rest looked up from reference TRBV18 and TRBJ1-4): NAGVMQNPRHLVRRRGQEARLRCSPMKGHSHVYWYRQLPEEGLKFMVYLQKENIIDESGMPKERFSAEFPKEGPSILRIQQVVRGDSAAYFCASSPRRQRNEKLFFGSGTQLSVL.

A word on this clone: Sequence at one end of the junction differs from germline and may be a read error. J is TRBJ1-4 and V is TRBV7-7; possible D gene TRBD1, 6 bases. Germline V lookup: CDR1 SSHAT, CDR2 FNYEAQ (reference sequence). This CDR3 is 15 amino acids long. Here the CDR3 reads CASSPMGAGDEKLFF. The CDR3 DNA reads as TGTGCTAGCAGCCCTATGGGGGCGGGAGATGAAAAACTGTTTTTT.